This TCR beta chain appears in the sequencing data of a study of blood T cell repertoires in COVID-19. Study summary: Sites across the United States, Italy and Spain contributed samples from acute and convalescent COVID-19. PBMCs, B-cell-depleted T cells, or T cells provided the cDNA or gDNA that made up the material.

The sample holds one count of this clone. The CDR3 consists of 15 residues. The V and J ends lost 0 bases and 2 bases respectively, with 11 bases between them. Germline loops: CDR1 GTSNPN, CDR2 SVGIG (reference sequence). Seattle cases were enrolled at active infection and followed longitudinally. Original analysis: Nucleated cell number was recorded as an estimate derived from reference gene primer amplification. Clones were read by immunoSEQ multiplex PCR, and TCRdb kept only the in-frame ones, dropping some. V, J and clone size are those of that table, while D and trimming were read from the DNA. The data contain 130,000 to 150,000 clones, around 75% of them seen just once; the ten biggest clones take up 4.5% to 5%.

V usage is TRBV30 and J usage is TRBJ1-3, with D maybe TRBD1 (6 bases). The material sequenced was peripheral blood. The sequence derives from a woman aged 65 to 85 with COVID-19, enrolled during active disease. The CDR3 sequence is CAWSVGTHPGNTIYF. The CDR3 region has the DNA TGTGCCTGGAGTGTAGGGACACACCCTGGAAACACCATATATTTT.